A selection of T cell receptor beta chains follows, all from one sample in a study of T cell responses to AZD1222 COVID-19 vaccine. The data were produced by immunoSEQ multiplex PCR, yet TCRdb's version contains in-frame clones alone and is incomplete. The table shows roughly 180,000 clones, with approximately 92% occurring only once. This sample comprised peripheral blood, obtained on day 0 of AZD1222 vaccination. The receptors were gathered from an adult in good health. Both conserved end residues are part of each CDR3. A D gene is named only where the DNA matches it firmly. A row's size may be missing; if present it is once, few, many or a size class.

d_call	v_call	j_call	clone_size	cdr3_nt	cdr3_aa
-	TRBV18	TRBJ1-2	-	TGTGCCAGCTCACCACCCCAGGGCGATGGCTACACCTTC	CASSPPQGDGYTF
-	TRBV6-2/TRBV6-3	TRBJ2-3	-	TGTGCCAGCAGTCGGGGGAAAGGGAGTTTTTCTAGCACAGATACGCAGTATTTT	CASSRGKGSFSSTDTQYF
-	TRBV4-1	TRBJ1-2	-	TGCGCCAGCAGCCAAGGCAGGGTTACCGGTTTTAGCTATGGCTACACCTTC	CASSQGRVTGFSYGYTF
TRBD1	TRBV6-5	TRBJ2-3	-	TGTGCCAGCAGTTACTCCTGGACAGGGTACACAGATACGCAGTATTTT	CASSYSWTGYTDTQYF
-	TRBV19	TRBJ2-1	-	TGTGCCAGTAGACTAGGGGGTGCTGAGCAGTTCTTC	CASRLGGAEQFF
-	TRBV18	TRBJ1-5	-	TGTGCCAGCTCACCGGCCGGGGGAGGCAATCAGCCCCAGCATTTT	CASSPAGGGNQPQHF
TRBD1	TRBV6-2/TRBV6-3	TRBJ1-1	-	TGTGCCAGCAGCCCACGTCTGACAGGGGGGACTGAAGCTTTCTTT	CASSPRLTGGTEAFF
-	TRBV7-9	TRBJ2-7	-	TGTGCCAGCAGCTTAGCCGGGACGGTCAGCTACGAGCAGTACTTC	CASSLAGTVSYEQYF
TRBD1	TRBV27	TRBJ2-3	-	TGTGCCAGCAGTTCACCGGGACAGGCTAGCACAGATACGCAGTATTTT	CASSSPGQASTDTQYF
-	TRBV6-5	TRBJ2-2	once	TGTGCCAGCAGTTACTTCGGACGGCTGAACACCGGGGAGCTGTTTTTT	CASSYFGRLNTGELFF
-	TRBV5-1	TRBJ2-5	-	TGCGCCAGCAGCTTGGTGGGGGACAAAGGAGAGACCCAGTACTTC	CASSLVGDKGETQYF
-	TRBV20-1	TRBJ1-2	-	TGCAGTGCTATAAGTAAGGATGGCTACACCTTC	CSAISKDGYTF
-	TRBV10-3	TRBJ2-2	-	TGTGCCATTTTGACTGGGGACCCGAACACCGGGGAGCTGTTTTTT	CAILTGDPNTGELFF
TRBD2	TRBV6-5	TRBJ2-7	-	TGTGCCAGCAGTTACTCGAGTATGGGGACTAGCGCCGAGCAGTACTTC	CASSYSSMGTSAEQYF
TRBD1	TRBV19	TRBJ2-1	-	TGTGCCAGTAGTTGGACAACACCTATGGGGACAGACAATGAGCAGTTCTTC	CASSWTTPMGTDNEQFF
-	TRBV6-1	TRBJ1-2	-	TGTGCCAGCAGTTTTGTTTCTGGCTACACCTTC	CASSFVSGYTF
-	TRBV15	TRBJ2-7	once	TGTGCCACCAGCAGAGATCGATCCAGGGACTACGAGCAGTACTTC	CATSRDRSRDYEQYF
TRBD1	TRBV9	TRBJ2-1	-	TGTGCCAGCAGCGTCCGGGACAGGGCAAACAATGAGCAGTTCTTC	CASSVRDRANNEQFF
-	TRBV5-5	TRBJ2-7	-	TGTGCCAGCAGCTGGGACATCACCTACGAGCAGTACTTC	CASSWDITYEQYF
TRBD1	TRBV7-7	TRBJ2-2	-	TGTGCTAGCAGTTTGGGACAGGGTACCGGGGAGCTGTTTTTT	CASSLGQGTGELFF
-	TRBV6-2/TRBV6-3	TRBJ2-3	once	TGTGCCAGCAGTTCGGGGAGAGTAGAGGACACCAGCACAGATACGCAGTATTTT	CASSSGRVEDTSTDTQYF
-	TRBV4-1	TRBJ2-1	-	TGCGCCAGCAGCCCCATTATTTCGAATGAGCAGTTCTTC	CASSPIISNEQFF
-	TRBV7-9	TRBJ1-1	once	TGTGCCAGCAGCAGAAGGGGAGGGACGAACACTGAAGCTTTCTTT	CASSRRGGTNTEAFF
-	TRBV4-3	TRBJ1-6	-	TGCGCCAGCAGCCAGAGAGAATCCTATAATTCACCCCTCCACTTT	CASSQRESYNSPLHF
TRBD1	TRBV10-3	TRBJ1-6	-	TGTGCCACCTCCGGGACAGGGGACAATTCACCCCTCCACTTT	CATSGTGDNSPLHF
-	TRBV6-6	TRBJ2-7	-	TGTGCCAGCAGTTATTTGGCGGGGTACTCCTACGAGCAGTACTTC	CASSYLAGYSYEQYF
TRBD2	TRBV5-4	TRBJ2-5	-	TGTGCCAGCAGCTCACCGGGGGGTGAGACCCAGTACTTC	CASSSPGGETQYF
TRBD1	TRBV19	TRBJ1-2	-	TGTGCCAGTCGGACAGGGGACCTGAAAAACTATGGCTACACCTTC	CASRTGDLKNYGYTF
TRBD2	TRBV7-9	TRBJ2-4	-	TGTGCCAGCAGCTTAGGTGTTGCCAGCGGGGGTCTAGCCAAAAACATTCAGTACTTC	CASSLGVASGGLAKNIQYF
-	TRBV24-1	TRBJ1-2	-	TGTGCCACCAGTGATCCTAAACACTTCTATGGCTACACCTTC	CATSDPKHFYGYTF
TRBD2	TRBV27	TRBJ2-5	-	TGTGCCAGCAGTTTTCTAGCGGGGGAAGAGACCCAGTACTTC	CASSFLAGEETQYF
TRBD1	TRBV4-1	TRBJ2-4	few	TGCGCCAGCAGCATAATTCCGGGACAGCCATCCTTGAGGGCCAAAAACATTCAGTACTTC	CASSIIPGQPSLRAKNIQYF
TRBD1	TRBV7-3	TRBJ2-6	-	TGTGCCAGCGGGACAGTTGGGGCCAACGTCCTGACTTTC	CASGTVGANVLTF
-	TRBV5-1	TRBJ1-1	-	TGCGCCAGCACCCGCAAGGCGGGAAAGGGCACTGAAGCTTTCTTT	CASTRKAGKGTEAFF
-	TRBV13	TRBJ2-1	-	TGTGCCAGCAGCGGTGATGAGCAGTTCTTC	CASSGDEQFF
-	TRBV29-1	TRBJ2-3	-	TGCAGCGGTGGGGGCACAGATACGCAGTATTTT	CSGGGTDTQYF
-	TRBV5-1	TRBJ2-2	-	TGCGCCAGCAGCGAACCTACGGTGAACACCGGGGAGCTGTTTTTT	CASSEPTVNTGELFF
-	TRBV28	TRBJ1-5	once	TGTGCCGCGAACAGGGAAAGCAATCAGCCCCAGCATTTT	CAANRESNQPQHF
TRBD1	TRBV13	TRBJ2-7	few	TGTGCCAGCAGCTTTCATCGGGCAGGGGGCGACGAGCAGTACTTC	CASSFHRAGGDEQYF
-	TRBV5-6	TRBJ1-1	once	TGTGCCAGCAGCTTGTCTGGGCTGGGTACTGAAGCTTTCTTT	CASSLSGLGTEAFF
TRBD2	TRBV10-3	TRBJ2-1	-	TGTGCCATCAGTGAACTTAGCGGGGGGGCAAGTGAGCAGTTCTTC	CAISELSGGASEQFF
-	TRBV3-1/TRBV3-2	TRBJ1-2	-	TGTGCCAGCAGCCAAGTCGAAGGGGGTAACTATGGCTACACCTTC	CASSQVEGGNYGYTF
TRBD2	TRBV9	TRBJ2-1	-	TGTGCCAGCAGCACCCCACTAGCGGGGGTTAGTAGTGAGCAGTTCTTC	CASSTPLAGVSSEQFF
-	TRBV3-1/TRBV3-2	TRBJ2-1	-	TGTGCCAGCAGCCAGGAACCTTACAATGAGCAGTTCTTC	CASSQEPYNEQFF
TRBD1	TRBV2	TRBJ1-6	-	TGTGCCAGCAGTGGAGGACCGGGACAGACTTATAATTCACCCCTCCACTTT	CASSGGPGQTYNSPLHF
TRBD1	TRBV7-6	TRBJ2-2	-	TGTGCCAGCAGCCTATACGTGGGACAGGGGAACACCGGGGAGCTGTTTTTT	CASSLYVGQGNTGELFF
TRBD1	TRBV6-1	TRBJ2-7	once	TGTGCCAGCAGTGACAGGGACAGGGGGAGCTCCTACGAGCAGTACTTC	CASSDRDRGSSYEQYF
TRBD2	TRBV5-1	TRBJ2-3	-	TGCGCCAGCAGCATAGGACTAGACACAGATACGCAGTATTTT	CASSIGLDTDTQYF
-	TRBV19	TRBJ2-7	-	TGTGCCAGTAGTACAACCAGGGTTGACGAGCAGTACTTC	CASSTTRVDEQYF
-	TRBV19	TRBJ1-6	-	TGTGCCAGTAGTCCCCGGGGGACTGGTTCACCCCTCCACTTT	CASSPRGTGSPLHF
-	TRBV7-9	TRBJ1-4	-	TGTGCCAGCAGCTTTTCAGGGGATCGACTGTTTTTT	CASSFSGDRLFF
TRBD2	TRBV27	TRBJ2-1	-	TGTGCCAGCAGTTTCTACGCCAGCGGGGGGGGTTACAATGAGCAGTTCTTC	CASSFYASGGGYNEQFF
TRBD1	TRBV9	TRBJ2-1	once	TGTGCCAGCAGCAGAGAGACAGGGGAAGTAAATGAGCAGTTCTTC	CASSRETGEVNEQFF